This record covers a single TCR beta chain. The antigen remains undetermined. This record belongs to a study of T cells in localized non-small cell lung cancer. Sequenced by immunoSEQ multiplex PCR; TCRdb stores in-frame clones only, minus some. The sample holds 20,000 to 30,000 clones, less than 95% seen once. Whole-study findings and limits: As only one tumor region underwent sequencing, heterogeneity remains possible. The appearance of a median approximately 57 of the top 100 tumor clones was seen in adjacent lung. Among the tissues sampled, uninvolved adjacent lung had the highest T cell clonality, above tumor. Longer overall survival was linked to higher blood T cell density.

CDR1 is MNHEY, CDR2 SVGAGI, per germline. Trimming removed 2 bases from V and 1 base from J; junction bases left unmatched: 5. This CDR3 comprises 15 residues. V and J are TRBV6-5 and TRBJ2-7; 7 nucleotides match TRBD1. The input for sequencing was peripheral blood, taken before any cancer treatment. The origin of this receptor is a female donor at least 60 years old with stage II squamous cell lung carcinoma. The CDR3 sequence is CASSYTRGQSYEQYF. The CDR3 DNA sequence: TGTGCCAGCAGTTACACCAGGGGACAGTCCTACGAGCAGTACTTC.